These 27 T cell receptor beta chains were all obtained from the same sample, sequenced in a study of siplizumab effects on memory and regulatory T cells. Assay used: immunoSEQ multiplex PCR; TCRdb lists only in-frame clones, some missing. This sample has tens of thousands of clones, with approximately 94% found just once. The sequenced sample was CD8+ T cells sorted from blood. These receptors all come from a human donor in good health.

This rearrangement joins TRBV11-2 to TRBJ2-4; 9 nucleotides agree with TRBD2. Looked up from germline, CDR1 is SGHAT and CDR2 is FQNNGV. The CDR3 contains 15 residues. Trimming took 8 bases from V and 4 from J; bases not matched to a gene: 9. CDR3 DNA: TGTGCCAGCCATAATTGGGCGGGAGGGAAAAACATTCAGTACTTC. Amino acid sequence: CASHNWAGGKNIQYF.

CDR3 nucleotides: TGCGCCAGCAGCCAGATATCACAGGGGAACACTGAAGCTTTCTTT. It encodes CASSQISQGNTEAFF. The J gene is TRBJ1-1, the V gene TRBV4-3; D might be TRBD1 (6 bases). The CDR3 contains 15 residues. With 3 bases removed from V and 1 base from J, the gap between germline ends came to 12 bases. CDR1 and CDR2 (germline): LGHNA, YSLEER.

In its sample, this clone was seen once. The rearrangement uses TRBV5-1 and TRBJ2-2, with D unresolved. V lost 4 bases and J 8 bases, leaving 6 bases between the germline ends. Germline CDR1 and CDR2: SGHRS and YFSETQ. This CDR3 spans 11 amino acids. CDR3 region: CASSPSGELFF. The CDR3 DNA reads as TGCGCCAGCAGCCCCTCAGGGGAGCTGTTTTTT.

The chain couples TRBV11-2 to TRBJ1-1; D gene unclear. CDR1 SGHAT and CDR2 FQNNGV come from the germline V gene. This CDR3 comprises 13 residues. V lost 2 bases and J lost 1, with 5 bases in between. CDR3 residues: CASSLFQNTEAFF. The CDR3 DNA reads TGTGCCAGCAGCTTATTTCAGAACACTGAAGCTTTCTTT.

This chain connects TRBV2 to TRBJ2-7, with 9 bases that match TRBD1. Germline V gives CDR1 SNHLY, CDR2 FYNNEI. V lost 5 bases to trimming and J lost 4 bases; unmatched junction nucleotides: 6. The CDR3 is 14 amino acids. The CDR3 DNA reads as TGTGCCAGCAGTTTTACAGGGGGCGCATACGAGCAGTACTTC. Translation gives CASSFTGGAYEQYF.

The J gene is TRBJ2-1, the V gene TRBV9; 7 nucleotides line up with TRBD2. Germline V CDR1 and CDR2: SGDLS, YYNGEE. With V trimmed by 0 bases and J by 4 bases, 7 bases remained unmatched. The CDR3 consists of 16 residues. CDR3 bases: TGTGCCAGCAGCGTAGAGGGTGCGGGGGTTTACAATGAGCAGTTCTTC. Its protein is CASSVEGAGVYNEQFF.

J is TRBJ2-7 and V is TRBV30; the match to TRBD1 covers 7 bases. From germline, CDR1 is GTSNPN and CDR2 SVGIG (reference sequence). V lost 5 bases, J lost 2 bases, and 6 bases stayed unmatched. CDR3 size: 13 residues. CDR3 bases: TGTGCCTGGGACAGGGAGTACACCTACGAGCAGTACTTC. Translation: CAWDREYTYEQYF. Full variable domain (remainder filled in from reference TRBV30 and TRBJ2-7): SQTIHQWPATLVQPVGSPLSLECTVEGTSNPNLYWYRQAAGRGLQLLFYSVGIGQISSEVPQNLSASRPQDRQFILSSKKLLLSDSGFYLCAWDREYTYEQYFGPGTRLTVT.

The gene calls are TRBV7-9 and TRBJ2-1; 9 nucleotides agree with TRBD1. Germline loops: CDR1 SEHNR, CDR2 FQNEAQ (reference sequence). The junction had 10 bases not matched to a gene; V was cut back by 4 bases and J by 6 bases. The CDR3 extends over 16 amino acids. The CDR3 DNA sequence: TGTGCCAGCAGCTCCCTACAGGGGACAGGGCGCAATGAGCAGTTCTTC. This encodes CASSSLQGTGRNEQFF.

The V and J genes are TRBV19 and TRBJ1-5; D unresolved. Germline V lookup: CDR1 LNHDA, CDR2 SQIVND (reference sequence). The CDR3 extends over 13 amino acids. Trimming removed 9 bases from V and 0 bases from J, with 9 bases in between. CDR3 DNA sequence: TGTGCCAGCTCTCAGTCTAGCAATCAGCCCCAGCATTTT. This translates into CASSQSSNQPQHF. The variable domain in full, with the rest retrieved from reference TRBV19 and TRBJ1-5, is DGGITQSPKYLFRKEGQNVTLSCEQNLNHDAMYWYRQDPGQGLRLIYYSQIVNDFQKGDIAEGYSVSREKKESFPLTVTSAQKNPTAFYLCASSQSSNQPQHFGDGTRLSIL.

The V call is TRBV7-9, the J call TRBJ1-2; 9 bases fit TRBD1. Germline V gene sequence: CDR1 SEHNR, CDR2 FQNEAQ (reference sequence). This CDR3 has 13 residues. The junction had 6 bases not matched to a gene; V was cut back by 5 bases and J by 8 bases. As DNA, the CDR3 is TGTGCCAGCAGCGCACAGGGGGCCGGGGGCTACACCTTC. Its protein is CASSAQGAGGYTF.

This chain uses TRBV15 with TRBJ2-7; D might be TRBD1 or TRBD2, each matching 6 bases. This CDR3 has 13 residues. The ends were cut back, 4 bases at V and 7 bases at J, with 14 bases in the middle. CDR1 and CDR2 from the germline V gene are LNHNV and YYDKDF (reference sequence). The CDR3, as DNA: TGTGCCACCAGCATGAATGGGGGGCAAGAGCAGTACTTC. Its translation: CATSMNGGQEQYF. Full variable domain (remainder filled in from reference TRBV15 and TRBJ2-7): DAMVIQNPRYQVTQFGKPVTLSCSQTLNHNVMYWYQQKSSQAPKLLFHYYDKDFNNEADTPDNFQSRRPNTSFCFLDIRSPGLGDTAMYLCATSMNGGQEQYFGPGTRLTVT.

The chain uses TRBV6-5 and TRBJ2-5; D may be TRBD1 or TRBD2 (5 bases each). Per the germline V gene, CDR1 is MNHEY and CDR2 is SVGAGI. Trimming shortened V by 7 bases and J by 5 bases, and 14 bases separated the two germline ends. This CDR3 has 13 amino acids. The CDR3 loop reads CASKAFGAETQYF. The CDR3 bases are TGTGCCAGCAAGGCGTTCGGGGCTGAGACCCAGTACTTC.

The genes are TRBV13 and TRBJ2-2, with TRBD1 as a possible D gene (5 bases). Germline CDR1 reads PRHDT; CDR2 reads FYEKMQ (reference sequence). CDR3 size: 16 residues. V lost 3 bases and J 2 bases, leaving 13 bases between the germline ends. In DNA, the CDR3 is TGTGCCAGCAGCTTCATGAGGCGGACAAACACCGGGGAGCTGTTTTTT. It encodes CASSFMRRTNTGELFF.

The chain recombines TRBV9 with TRBJ1-4, with 9 bases aligning to TRBD1. This CDR3 is 17 amino acids long. V lost 4 bases, J lost 8 bases, and 15 bases stayed unmatched. Germline CDR1 SGDLS, CDR2 YYNGEE. DNA for the CDR3: TGTGCCAGCAGCCCCTTTGGGGGACAGGGAGGGTACGAAAAACTGTTTTTT. The encoded protein is CASSPFGGQGGYEKLFF.

The genes are TRBV30 and TRBJ1-2, with 8 nucleotides matching TRBD1. The germline V gene has CDR1 GTSNPN and CDR2 SVGIG (reference sequence). J gave up 4 bases and V 4 bases, and 11 bases lay outside the gene matches. This CDR3 has 15 residues. CDR3 sequence: CAWIGPSQGGYGYTF. The CDR3 coding sequence is TGTGCCTGGATTGGCCCATCACAGGGGGGCTATGGCTACACCTTC.

This chain links TRBV5-8 with TRBJ1-1; D gene ambiguous. CDR3 length: 16 residues. With 3 bases removed from V and 0 bases from J, the gap between germline ends came to 15 bases. Germline V gene sequence: CDR1 SGHTS, CDR2 YDEGEE. The CDR3, as DNA: TGTGCCAGCAGCTCTGGTCTTCGGGTCATGAACACTGAAGCTTTCTTT. Residues: CASSSGLRVMNTEAFF.

Here the CDR3 DNA reads TGCAGCGTTGAGGCACTAGCGGGGCCCCAAGAGCAGTTCTTC. This codes for CSVEALAGPQEQFF. The chain combines TRBV29-1 with TRBJ2-1; 10 nucleotides match TRBD2. The CDR3 loop spans 14 amino acids. CDR1 is SQVTM and CDR2 is ANQGSEA in the germline V gene. After removal of 3 bases from V and 10 bases from J, the junction contained 9 bases not matched to a gene.

V is TRBV6-4 and J is TRBJ2-1; the match to TRBD2 covers 9 bases. This CDR3 is built from 17 residues. The trim removed 5 bases at V and 3 bases at J, leaving 11 bases unmatched. The V gene's germline CDR1 is MRHNA and CDR2 SNTAGT. CDR3 amino acids: CASSPGLAAESYNEQFF. The CDR3 region has the DNA TGTGCCAGCAGTCCGGGACTAGCAGCCGAGAGCTACAATGAGCAGTTCTTC.

The V call is TRBV19, the J call TRBJ2-3; D gene uncertain. The germline gives CDR1 LNHDA, CDR2 SQIVND (reference sequence). V was trimmed by 2 bases and J by 2 bases, leaving 11 bases between them. This CDR3 comprises 15 residues. CDR3 DNA sequence: TGTGCCAGTAGTATATTTGGGCGATCCACAGATACGCAGTATTTT. This translates into CASSIFGRSTDTQYF.

CDR3 nucleotide sequence: TGTGCCAGCAGCCAACTGGGACAGGGTAATCAGCCCCAGCATTTT. This translates into CASSQLGQGNQPQHF. J is TRBJ1-5 and V is TRBV4-2; 9 nucleotides match TRBD1. CDR1 is LGHNA and CDR2 is YNFKEQ in the germline V gene. Losses at the gene ends were 2 bases for V and 4 bases for J; bases not matched to a gene: 3. The CDR3 sequence is 15 residues long.

The chain joins TRBV6-1 to TRBJ1-5; a weak D match, TRBD1 (6 bases). Germline V lookup: CDR1 MNHNS, CDR2 SASEGT. This CDR3 spans 16 amino acids. Trimming pared 3 bases from V and 5 bases from J, leaving 17 bases between. This CDR3 is CASSDFTGSGDQPQHF. CDR3 DNA sequence: TGTGCCAGCAGTGACTTTACAGGGAGTGGGGATCAGCCCCAGCATTTT.

The chain has TRBV15 and TRBJ2-7; D uncertain. The CDR3 length is 15 residues. Germline V lookup: CDR1 LNHNV, CDR2 YYDKDF (reference sequence). The V end lost 0 bases, the J end lost 2 bases, and 11 bases lay between the germline ends. CDR3 DNA sequence: TGTGCCACCAGCAGAGATAGGGTGCTTACCTACGAGCAGTACTTC. This encodes CATSRDRVLTYEQYF.

The gene calls are TRBV7-2 and TRBJ1-1; D is perhaps TRBD1 (5 bases). The CDR3 sequence is 13 residues long. With 1 base removed from V and 7 bases from J, the gap between germline ends came to 10 bases. Germline assignment: CDR1 SGHTA and CDR2 FQGNSA. In DNA form, the CDR3 reads TGTGCCAGCAGCTTAGAGCAGGGCCTTGAAGCTTTCTTT. Its translation is CASSLEQGLEAFF.

In its sample, this clone was seen a few times. The rearrangement links TRBV5-4 to TRBJ1-3, with D possibly being TRBD1 (6 bases). V lost 1 base, J lost 4 bases, and 12 bases lay in between. Germline V gives CDR1 SGHNT, CDR2 YYREEE (reference sequence). The CDR3 totals 15 residues. Written as DNA, the CDR3 is TGTGCCAGCAGCTTGCAGGGGCTTGGCGGAAACACCATATATTTT. Its protein is CASSLQGLGGNTIYF. The whole variable domain, filled in from reference TRBV5-4 and TRBJ1-3, reads ETGVTQSPTHLIKTRGQQVTLRCSSQSGHNTVSWYQQALGQGPQFIFQYYREEENGRGNFPPRFSGLQFPNYSSELNVNALELDDSALYLCASSLQGLGGNTIYFGEGSWLTVV.

Note on this clone: Additional DNA sequences in this sample encode the identical CDR3. The V and J genes are TRBV27 and TRBJ1-5; D is uncertain. The germline V gene encodes CDR1 MNHEY and CDR2 SMNVEV (reference sequence). The CDR3 runs to 13 residues. V shed 2 bases and J shed 1 base, with 3 bases lying between them. In nucleotides, the CDR3 is TGTGCCAGCAGTTTAAGCAGCAATCAGCCCCAGCATTTT. Encoded protein: CASSLSSNQPQHF.

The chain couples TRBV9 to TRBJ1-3; tentatively, D is TRBD1 (6 bases). The ends were cut back, 2 bases at V and 3 bases at J, with 12 bases in the middle. Germline V gene data show CDR1 as SGDLS and CDR2 as YYNGEE. The CDR3 sequence is 15 residues long. The CDR3 protein is CASSVSGAFGNTIYF. CDR3 nucleotide sequence: TGTGCCAGCAGCGTGTCAGGGGCGTTTGGAAACACCATATATTTT.

The chain employs TRBV19 and TRBJ1-2; tentative D call: TRBD1 (6 bases). V lost 10 bases to trimming and J lost 7 bases, with 13 bases between them. This CDR3 spans 11 amino acids. Germline CDR1 and CDR2: LNHDA and SQIVND (reference sequence). CDR3 loop: CATEGGGGYTF. CDR3 coding DNA: TGTGCCACAGAAGGGGGTGGTGGCTACACCTTC.